The 14 T cell receptor beta chains below were found in one sample sequenced in a study of blood T cell repertoires in COVID-19. Data came from immunoSEQ multiplex PCR; TCRdb stores just in-frame clones and leaves some out. The data contain about 170,000 clones, about four fifths of them singletons. Sequencing input: peripheral blood. These receptors were taken from a woman older than 75 with acute or convalescent COVID-19.

The chain couples TRBV24-1 to TRBJ2-7, with 8 nucleotides matching TRBD2. CDR1 KGHDR and CDR2 SFDVKD come from the germline V gene. V shed 6 bases and J 0 bases; nucleotides not matched to a gene: 9. The CDR3 runs to 16 residues. CDR3 sequence reads: CATSPDVSGDSYEQYF. CDR3 in DNA: TGTGCCACCAGTCCCGATGTTAGCGGGGACTCCTACGAGCAGTACTTC.

V gene TRBV11-3 combines with J gene TRBJ2-1, with D maybe TRBD1 (5 bases). The germline V and J ends were trimmed by 6 bases and 5 bases, with 20 bases remaining between them. The CDR3 has 16 residues. Germline CDR1 is SGHNT and CDR2 is YENEEA. The CDR3 protein is CASSGKNLGAHNEQFF. The DNA of the CDR3 is TGTGCCAGCAGTGGGAAAAACTTAGGGGCACACAATGAGCAGTTCTTC.

The chain uses TRBV6-2 or TRBV6-3 and TRBJ1-6; D call uncertain. Germline assignment: CDR1 MNHEY and CDR2 SVGEGT. This CDR3 spans 13 amino acids. V lost 4 bases and J lost 10, with 11 bases in between. In DNA form, the CDR3 reads TGTGCCAGCAGTTCCCTCCGGTCATCACCCCTCCACTTT. It is translated as CASSSLRSSPLHF.

The chain combines TRBV4-1 with TRBJ2-4, with 14 nucleotides matching TRBD2. In germline, CDR1 is MGHRA, CDR2 YSYEKL. The trim removed 0 bases at V and 1 base at J, leaving 8 bases unmatched. This CDR3 is built from 20 residues. This CDR3 reads CASSQETSGRAEAAKNIQYF. DNA for the CDR3: TGCGCCAGCAGCCAAGAGACTAGCGGGAGGGCCGAGGCGGCCAAAAACATTCAGTACTTC.

The chain links TRBV5-4 to TRBJ2-5; D is perhaps TRBD2 (6 bases). Germline loops: CDR1 SGHNT, CDR2 YYREEE (reference sequence). Trimming took 6 bases from V and 1 from J, leaving 19 bases between them. The CDR3 sequence is 16 residues long. The CDR3 reads CASNIKLAGIQETQYF. CDR3 in DNA: TGTGCCAGCAACATTAAATTGGCGGGGATCCAAGAGACCCAGTACTTC.

The chain carries TRBV5-1 and TRBJ1-4, with unresolved D. The V and J ends lost 0 bases and 5 bases respectively, with 11 bases between them. The CDR3 covers 15 residues. Germline CDR1 is SGHRS and CDR2 is YFSETQ. CDR3 sequence: CASSLAEYSNEKLFF. CDR3 nucleotides: TGCGCCAGCAGCTTGGCCGAGTACTCAAATGAAAAACTGTTTTTT.

The chain uses TRBV6-6 and TRBJ2-1; TRBD2 matches at 7 bases. V was pared by 2 bases and J by 2 bases, with 3 bases of the junction left unmatched. Germline V CDR1 and CDR2: MNHNY, SVGAGI (reference sequence). CDR3 length equals 15 residues. The CDR3 DNA sequence: TGTGCCAGCAGTTACGACCGGGGGGCCTACAATGAGCAGTTCTTC. Protein product: CASSYDRGAYNEQFF.

The chain joins TRBV5-1 to TRBJ2-7; D is possibly TRBD1 (5 bases). There are 15 residues in the CDR3. Germline V gene data show CDR1 as SGHRS and CDR2 as YFSETQ. V lost 0 bases, J lost 0 bases, and 10 bases lay in between. The CDR3 sequence is CASSLDPGSSYEQYF. CDR3 bases: TGCGCCAGCAGCTTGGATCCAGGGTCCTCCTACGAGCAGTACTTC. Full variable domain (outside the CDR3, taken from reference TRBV5-1 and TRBJ2-7): KAGVTQTPRYLIKTRGQQVTLSCSPISGHRSVSWYQQTPGQGLQFLFEYFSETQRNKGNFPGRFSGRQFSNSRSEMNVSTLELGDSALYLCASSLDPGSSYEQYFGPGTRLTVT.

The J gene is TRBJ1-3, the V gene TRBV18; D might be TRBD1 (5 bases). Deletions cut 2 bases from V and 4 bases from J, with 15 bases between. In germline, CDR1 is KGHSH, CDR2 LQKENI. The CDR3 is 16 residues long. CDR3 coding DNA: TGTGCCAGCTCACCAACCAGGGAGGGTATCGGAAACACCATATATTTT. Amino acids: CASSPTREGIGNTIYF.

The rearrangement links TRBV28 to TRBJ2-7; the D gene is possibly TRBD2 (6 bases). Germline CDR1 is MDHEN and CDR2 is SYDVKM. V lost 5 bases, J lost 3 bases, and 20 bases lay in between. The CDR3 extends over 16 amino acids. In DNA form, the CDR3 reads TGTGCCAGCAGTGCCCCATCCGGGACTCACAACTACGAGCAGTACTTC. Its translation: CASSAPSGTHNYEQYF.

This clone showed up just a few times. V gene TRBV4-3 combines with J gene TRBJ2-1; 8 bases agree with TRBD1. CDR3 size: 17 residues. V gave up 0 bases and J gave up 7 bases; unmatched junction bases: 11. The germline gives CDR1 LGHNA, CDR2 YSLEER. The CDR3 loop is CASSQDVARTGRNEQFF. The DNA for the CDR3 is TGCGCCAGCAGCCAAGATGTAGCCAGGACAGGGCGGAATGAGCAGTTCTTC.

As for this clone: Germline is not matched at one junction end, which may reflect a read error. The V gene is TRBV12-3 or TRBV12-4, the J gene TRBJ2-7; perhaps TRBD2 as D (5 bases). The CDR3 spans 13 residues. CDR3 residues: CASSLTPDLPADF. Here the CDR3 DNA reads TGTGCCAGCAGTTTAACCCCGGACTTACCGGCGGACTTC.

Only a few counts were recorded for this clone. The chain employs TRBV28 and TRBJ1-6; a weak D match, TRBD1 (5 bases). Trimming took 6 bases from V and 19 from J, leaving 19 bases between them. This CDR3 comprises 12 residues. Looked up from germline, CDR1 is MDHEN and CDR2 is SYDVKM. CDR3 nucleotide sequence: TGTGCCAGCAGCCCTAGCCGGGACGGACTACACTTT. It codes for CASSPSRDGLHF.

This clone showed up just once. V usage is TRBV7-8 and J usage is TRBJ1-5, with 7 bases aligning to TRBD1. The CDR3 runs 17 residues. Germline values: CDR1 SGHVS, CDR2 FQNEAQ. Trimming cost V 3 bases and J 3 bases; bases outside gene matches: 11. This chain's CDR3 is CASSFLIGTAPNQPQHF. The CDR3 DNA reads TGTGCCAGCAGCTTCTTGATCGGGACAGCCCCCAATCAGCCCCAGCATTTT.